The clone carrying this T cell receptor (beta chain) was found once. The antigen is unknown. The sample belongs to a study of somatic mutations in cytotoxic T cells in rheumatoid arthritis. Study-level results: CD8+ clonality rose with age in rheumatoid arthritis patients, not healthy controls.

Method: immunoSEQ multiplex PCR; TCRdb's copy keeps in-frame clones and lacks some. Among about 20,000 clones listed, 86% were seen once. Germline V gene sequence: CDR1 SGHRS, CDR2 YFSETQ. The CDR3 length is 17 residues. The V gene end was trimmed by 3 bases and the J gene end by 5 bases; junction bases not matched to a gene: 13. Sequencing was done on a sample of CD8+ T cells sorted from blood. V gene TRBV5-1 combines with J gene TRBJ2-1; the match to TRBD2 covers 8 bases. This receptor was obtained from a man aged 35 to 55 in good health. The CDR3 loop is CASSSRWVAGSHNEQFF. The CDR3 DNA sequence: TGCGCCAGCAGCTCCCGTTGGGTAGCGGGGTCCCACAATGAGCAGTTCTTC.